This T cell receptor (beta chain) is from a study of control samples from healthy donors and cancer patients. In the case of this clone: The same CDR3 is also encoded by other DNA sequences in this sample.

Per germline, CDR1 MDHEN and CDR2 SYDVKM. V lost 2 bases and J 4 bases, leaving 8 bases between the germline ends. The CDR3 totals 13 residues. The protocol was immunoSEQ multiplex PCR, while the TCRdb copy is restricted to in-frame clones and leaves out a portion. The table has some 82,000 clones, about 89% seen once. The sequencing sample was made of blood. The chain joins TRBV28 to TRBJ1-2; weak D call: TRBD1 (5 bases). The sequence was obtained from a man aged 45-65 years in good health. CDR3 DNA sequence: TGTGCCAGCAGTTTAACAGGACCCTATGGCTACACCTTC. Translated: CASSLTGPYGYTF.